This TCR beta chain is drawn from a study of T cell repertoires in cytomegalovirus infection. Study as a whole: Signatures in public TCR beta sequences pointed to both CMV infection and matching HLA type.

This CDR3 contains 14 residues. The junction had 6 bases not matched to a gene; V was cut back by 5 bases and J by 3 bases. In the case of this clonotype: Its specificity is not known.

Findings of the study overall: HLA-C-restricted, CMV-specific TCR beta clonotypes were dominant ex vivo. Carriers of CMV and the relevant HLA type were discriminated by public TCR beta frequency.

One entry per CDR3 protein results from TCRdb running MiXCR on the reads. The sample has 200,000 to 250,000 distinct CDR3 sequences; about 23% are singletons. This chain joins TRBV12-3 or TRBV12-4 and TRBJ2-5; 7 positions agree with TRBD1. The sequence derives from a human donor in good health (CMV status not recorded). Some clones in this sample may be carry-over from other donors' samples. The sequencing sample was made of CD8+ T cells from PBMCs. CDR3 residues: CASSPRDREETQYF. The DNA for the CDR3 is TGTGCCAGCAGTCCGAGAGACAGGGAAGAGACCCAGTACTTC.